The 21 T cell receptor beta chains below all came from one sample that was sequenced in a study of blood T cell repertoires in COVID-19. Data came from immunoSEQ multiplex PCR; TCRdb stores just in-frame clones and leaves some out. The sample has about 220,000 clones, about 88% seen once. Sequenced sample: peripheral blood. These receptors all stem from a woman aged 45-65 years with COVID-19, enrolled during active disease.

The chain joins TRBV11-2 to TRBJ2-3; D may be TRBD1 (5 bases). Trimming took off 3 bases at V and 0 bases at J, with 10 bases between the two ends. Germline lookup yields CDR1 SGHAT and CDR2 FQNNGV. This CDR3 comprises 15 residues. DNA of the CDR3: TGTGCCAGCAGCTTCCCCAGGGCTAGCACAGATACGCAGTATTTT. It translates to CASSFPRASTDTQYF.

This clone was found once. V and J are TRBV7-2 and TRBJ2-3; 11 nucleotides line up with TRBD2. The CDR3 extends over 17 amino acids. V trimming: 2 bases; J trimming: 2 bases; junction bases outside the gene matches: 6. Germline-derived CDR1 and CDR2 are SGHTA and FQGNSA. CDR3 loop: CASSLPTSGGFTDTQYF. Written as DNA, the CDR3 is TGTGCCAGCAGCTTACCTACTAGCGGGGGATTCACAGATACGCAGTATTTT.

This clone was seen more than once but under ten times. The CDR3 region is CASSLGDRITEQYF. DNA of the CDR3: TGTGCCAGCAGCTTGGGGGACAGGATTACGGAGCAGTACTTC. The chain employs TRBV5-5 and TRBJ2-7; 8 nucleotides line up with TRBD1. Germline CDR1 is SGHKS and CDR2 is YYEKEE (reference sequence). CDR3 length: 14 amino acids. J was trimmed by 7 bases and V by 0 bases; bases with no gene match: 6.

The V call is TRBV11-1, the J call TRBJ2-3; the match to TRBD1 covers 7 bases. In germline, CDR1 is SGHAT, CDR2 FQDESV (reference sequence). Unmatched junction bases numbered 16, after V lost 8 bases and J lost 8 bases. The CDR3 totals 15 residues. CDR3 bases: TGTGCCAGCGGCGTGGGCAGGGGGTCTTCGGGTACGCAGTATTTT. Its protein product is CASGVGRGSSGTQYF.

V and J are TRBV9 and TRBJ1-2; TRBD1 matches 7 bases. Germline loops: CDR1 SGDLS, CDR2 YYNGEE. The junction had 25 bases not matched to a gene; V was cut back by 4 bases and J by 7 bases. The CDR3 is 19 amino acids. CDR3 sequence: CASSPSPKTGRVSRGGYTF. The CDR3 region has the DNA TGTGCCAGCAGCCCAAGCCCTAAGACAGGGCGGGTATCTCGGGGTGGCTACACCTTC.

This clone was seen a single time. CDR3 amino acids: CASSPSGGFLGELFF. In DNA, the CDR3 is TGTGCCAGTAGTCCATCGGGGGGCTTCCTCGGGGAGCTGTTTTTT. The V call is TRBV19, the J call TRBJ2-2, with a tentative D call TRBD2 (7 bases). Germline loops: CDR1 LNHDA, CDR2 SQIVND (reference sequence). The CDR3 contains 15 residues. V was cut by 5 bases and J by 7 bases, with 17 bases left in between. Full variable domain (rest looked up from reference TRBV19 and TRBJ2-2): DGGITQSPKYLFRKEGQNVTLSCEQNLNHDAMYWYRQDPGQGLRLIYYSQIVNDFQKGDIAEGYSVSREKKESFPLTVTSAQKNPTAFYLCASSPSGGFLGELFFGEGSRLTVL.

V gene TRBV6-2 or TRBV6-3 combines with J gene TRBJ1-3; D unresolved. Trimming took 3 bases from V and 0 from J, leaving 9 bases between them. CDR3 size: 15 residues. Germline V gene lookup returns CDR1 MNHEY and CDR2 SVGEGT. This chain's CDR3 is CASSYSGFSGNTIYF. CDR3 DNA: TGTGCCAGCAGTTATTCCGGGTTCTCTGGAAACACCATATATTTT.

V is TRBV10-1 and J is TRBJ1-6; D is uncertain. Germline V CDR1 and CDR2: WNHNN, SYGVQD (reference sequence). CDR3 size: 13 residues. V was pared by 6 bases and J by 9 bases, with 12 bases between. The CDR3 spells CASRATSSSPLHF. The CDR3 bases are TGCGCCAGCAGAGCGACGTCCAGTTCACCCCTCCACTTT.

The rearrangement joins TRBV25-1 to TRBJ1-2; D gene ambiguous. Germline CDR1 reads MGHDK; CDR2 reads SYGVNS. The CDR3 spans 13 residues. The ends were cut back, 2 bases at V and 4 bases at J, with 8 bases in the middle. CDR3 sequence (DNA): TGTGCCAGCAGTGAAGAGTTCGGCTATGGCTACACCTTC. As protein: CASSEEFGYGYTF.

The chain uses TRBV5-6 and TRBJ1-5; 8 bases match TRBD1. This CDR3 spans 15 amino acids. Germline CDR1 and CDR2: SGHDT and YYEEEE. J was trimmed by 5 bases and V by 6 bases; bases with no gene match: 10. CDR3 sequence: CASTRRTGTYQPQHF. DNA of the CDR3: TGTGCCAGCACCCGGAGGACAGGGACGTATCAGCCCCAGCATTTT.

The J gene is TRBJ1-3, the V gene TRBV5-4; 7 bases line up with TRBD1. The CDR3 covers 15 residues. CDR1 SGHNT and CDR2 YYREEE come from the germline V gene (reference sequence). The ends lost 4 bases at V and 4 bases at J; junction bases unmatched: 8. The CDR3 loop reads CASSEGGLTGNTIYF. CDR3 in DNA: TGTGCCAGCAGCGAAGGGGGCCTGACCGGAAACACCATATATTTT.

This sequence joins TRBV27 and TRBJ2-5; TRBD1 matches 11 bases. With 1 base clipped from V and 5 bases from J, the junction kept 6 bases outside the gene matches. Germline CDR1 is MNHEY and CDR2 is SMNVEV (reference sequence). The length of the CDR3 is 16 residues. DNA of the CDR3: TGTGCCAGCAGTTTATGGGGGACAGGGGGGATCGAGACCCAGTACTTC. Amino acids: CASSLWGTGGIETQYF.

CDR3 coding DNA: TGTGCCAGCAGACTACAGGGGAGGAACACTGAAGCTTTCTTT. It specifies CASRLQGRNTEAFF. The V call is TRBV27, the J call TRBJ1-1; 7 nucleotides match TRBD1. The V and J ends lost 6 bases and 1 base, in that order; junction bases with no gene match: 5. The CDR3 sequence is 14 residues long. Germline V gene lookup returns CDR1 MNHEY and CDR2 SMNVEV (reference sequence).

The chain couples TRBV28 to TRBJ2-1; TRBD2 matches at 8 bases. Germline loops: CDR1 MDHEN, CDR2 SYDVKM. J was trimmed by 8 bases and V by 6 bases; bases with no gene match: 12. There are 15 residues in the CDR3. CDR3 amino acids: CASRNAGLGYDEQFF. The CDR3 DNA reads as TGTGCCAGCAGGAACGCGGGACTAGGATACGATGAGCAGTTCTTC.

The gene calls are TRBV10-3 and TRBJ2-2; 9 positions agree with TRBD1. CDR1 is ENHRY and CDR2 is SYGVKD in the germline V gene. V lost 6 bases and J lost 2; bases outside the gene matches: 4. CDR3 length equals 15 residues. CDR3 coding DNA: TGTGCCATCAGGATGACAGGGGGTAACACCGGGGAGCTGTTTTTT. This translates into CAIRMTGGNTGELFF.

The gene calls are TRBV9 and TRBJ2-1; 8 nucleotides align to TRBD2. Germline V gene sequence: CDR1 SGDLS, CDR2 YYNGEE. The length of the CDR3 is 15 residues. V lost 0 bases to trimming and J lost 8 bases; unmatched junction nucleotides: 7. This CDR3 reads CASSVEVGGADEQFF. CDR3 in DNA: TGTGCCAGCAGCGTAGAGGTCGGGGGGGCTGATGAGCAGTTCTTC.

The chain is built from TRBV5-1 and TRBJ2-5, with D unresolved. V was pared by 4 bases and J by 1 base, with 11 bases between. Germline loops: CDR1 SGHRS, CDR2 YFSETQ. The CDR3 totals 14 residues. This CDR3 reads CASSPYSGQETQYF. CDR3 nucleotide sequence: TGCGCCAGCAGCCCATATTCAGGCCAAGAGACCCAGTACTTC.

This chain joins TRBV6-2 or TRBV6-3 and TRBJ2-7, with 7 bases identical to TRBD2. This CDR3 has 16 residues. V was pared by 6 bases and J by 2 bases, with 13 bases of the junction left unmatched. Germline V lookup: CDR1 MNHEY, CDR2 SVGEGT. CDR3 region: CASSRFEARGTYEQYF. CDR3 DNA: TGTGCCAGCAGCCGCTTTGAGGCGCGGGGGACCTACGAGCAGTACTTC.

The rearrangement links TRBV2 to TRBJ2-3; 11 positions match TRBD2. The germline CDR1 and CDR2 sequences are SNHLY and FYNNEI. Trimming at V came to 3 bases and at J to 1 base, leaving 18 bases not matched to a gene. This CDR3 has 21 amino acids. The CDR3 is CASSDPDFLAGGRGGTDTQYF. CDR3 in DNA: TGTGCCAGCAGTGACCCGGACTTCTTAGCGGGGGGGCGGGGTGGCACAGATACGCAGTATTTT.

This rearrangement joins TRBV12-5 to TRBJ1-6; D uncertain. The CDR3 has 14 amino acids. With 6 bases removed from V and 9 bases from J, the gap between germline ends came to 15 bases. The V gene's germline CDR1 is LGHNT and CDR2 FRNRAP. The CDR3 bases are TGTGCTAGTGGACCAGACACTCTAATTTCACCCCTCCACTTT. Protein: CASGPDTLISPLHF.

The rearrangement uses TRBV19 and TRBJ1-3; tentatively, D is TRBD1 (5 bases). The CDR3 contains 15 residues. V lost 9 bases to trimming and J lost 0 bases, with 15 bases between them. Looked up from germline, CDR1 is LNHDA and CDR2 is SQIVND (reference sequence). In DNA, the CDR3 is TGTGCCAGCCGGGGGGGGAAGGACTCTGGAAACACCATATATTTT. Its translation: CASRGGKDSGNTIYF. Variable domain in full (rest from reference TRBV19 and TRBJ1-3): DGGITQSPKYLFRKEGQNVTLSCEQNLNHDAMYWYRQDPGQGLRLIYYSQIVNDFQKGDIAEGYSVSREKKESFPLTVTSAQKNPTAFYLCASRGGKDSGNTIYFGEGSWLTVV.